One T cell receptor beta chain is described in this entry. The target antigen is unknown. The junction does not match germline at one end; this may be a read error. There were healthy Caucasian individuals from Russia, aged 6 to 90, serving as donors. The data originate from a study of blood T cells in healthy people across ages. Study conclusions and caveats: Roughly linearly, TCR beta diversity per million T cells fell as age increased.

The CDR3 loop spans 15 amino acids. Germline lookup yields CDR1 SGHVS and CDR2 FQNEAQ. Alongside a J-beta primer mix, a sample-barcoded 5' primer served in a second PCR lasting about 7 to 11 cycles. Unique molecular identifiers of 12 random nucleotides labeled each cDNA. Individual samples furnished no less than 2.5 million CDR3-containing paired-end reads apiece. TCRdb fed the 5' RACE reads into MiXCR, producing one record per CDR3 protein. The sample has some 1.8 million distinct CDR3 sequences; approximately 39% are singletons. The receptor comes from a human donor in good health. This sequence joins TRBV7-8 and TRBJ1-1; perhaps TRBD1 as D (5 bases). Input material: blood. As DNA, the CDR3 is TGTGCCTGCAGCTCGGGGGTGGGGGGAGGCACTGAAGCTTTCTTT. Encoded protein: CACSSGVGGGTEAFF.